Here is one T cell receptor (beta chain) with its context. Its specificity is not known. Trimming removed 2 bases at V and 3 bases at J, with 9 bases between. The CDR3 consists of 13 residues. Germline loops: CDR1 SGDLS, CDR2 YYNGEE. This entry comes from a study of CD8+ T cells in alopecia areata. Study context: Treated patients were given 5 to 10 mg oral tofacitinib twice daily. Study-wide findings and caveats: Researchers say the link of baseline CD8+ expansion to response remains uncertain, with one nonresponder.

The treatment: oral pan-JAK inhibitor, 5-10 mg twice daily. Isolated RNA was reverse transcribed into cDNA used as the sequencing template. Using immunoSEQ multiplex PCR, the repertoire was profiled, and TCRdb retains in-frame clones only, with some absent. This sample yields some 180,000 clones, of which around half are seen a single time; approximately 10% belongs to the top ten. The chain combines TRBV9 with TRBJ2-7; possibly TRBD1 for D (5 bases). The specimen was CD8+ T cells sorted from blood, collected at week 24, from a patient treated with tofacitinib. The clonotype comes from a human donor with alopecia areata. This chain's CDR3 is CASSVGHYYEQYF. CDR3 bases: TGTGCCAGCAGCGTCGGACATTACTACGAGCAGTACTTC.